These 15 T cell receptor beta chains were all obtained from the same sample, sequenced in a study of identifying expanded T cells in peripheral blood. Sequenced by immunoSEQ multiplex PCR; TCRdb stores in-frame clones only, minus some. This table has 100,000 or so clones, around nine tenths appearing once. Sequencing used blood. These receptors were obtained from a person aged 18 to 75 in good health.

The J gene is TRBJ1-3, the V gene TRBV5-4; 10 nucleotides line up with TRBD1. CDR3 length: 15 amino acids. Germline V lookup: CDR1 SGHNT, CDR2 YYREEE (reference sequence). The junction had 5 bases not matched to a gene; V was cut back by 5 bases and J by 3 bases. The CDR3 sequence: CASSRQGAVGNTIYF. CDR3 coding DNA: TGTGCCAGCAGTCGACAGGGGGCAGTTGGAAACACCATATATTTT.

The genes are TRBV7-8 and TRBJ1-1; unclear D gene. Germline V gene data show CDR1 as SGHVS and CDR2 as FQNEAQ. Trimming removed 1 base from V and 4 bases from J, with 16 bases in between. The CDR3 consists of 16 residues. Here the CDR3 reads CASSLEVRVSSTEAFF. CDR3 sequence (DNA): TGTGCCAGCAGCTTAGAAGTGAGGGTATCGAGCACTGAAGCTTTCTTT.

The chain links TRBV9 to TRBJ1-3, with D unresolved. There are 15 residues in the CDR3. The V gene's germline CDR1 is SGDLS and CDR2 YYNGEE. Trimming stripped 3 bases from V and 2 bases from J, with 12 bases between. This CDR3 is CASSADGVTGNTIYF. The CDR3 DNA reads as TGTGCCAGCAGCGCCGACGGGGTTACTGGAAACACCATATATTTT.

There are a few counts of this clone. The V gene is TRBV6-6, the J gene TRBJ2-1, with D possibly matching TRBD2 (7 bases). The V end lost 7 bases, the J end lost 0 bases, and 16 bases lay between the germline ends. In germline, CDR1 is MNHNY, CDR2 SVGAGI (reference sequence). This CDR3 is built from 16 residues. Written as DNA, the CDR3 is TGTGCCAGCACCCAGGGGAGGGACTACTCCTACAATGAGCAGTTCTTC. It yields the protein CASTQGRDYSYNEQFF.

The rearrangement links TRBV6-6 to TRBJ1-1; D gene unclear. The CDR3 runs 12 residues. The germline V and J ends were trimmed by 6 bases and 0 bases, with 5 bases remaining between them. Germline-derived CDR1 and CDR2 are MNHNY and SVGAGI (reference sequence). The CDR3 nucleotides read TGTGCCAGCAGGGTAATGAACACTGAAGCTTTCTTT. Amino acids: CASRVMNTEAFF.

This chain joins TRBV7-6 and TRBJ1-3; 7 bases are shared with TRBD1. The CDR3 loop spans 16 amino acids. CDR1 is SGHVS and CDR2 is FNYEAQ in the germline V gene. The V gene end was trimmed by 5 bases and the J gene end by 4 bases; junction bases not matched to a gene: 11. DNA for the CDR3: TGTGCCAGCAGCCTCCAAAACAGGGGCTCGGGAAACACCATATATTTT. Translated: CASSLQNRGSGNTIYF.

V usage is TRBV12-5 and J usage is TRBJ1-6; D not certain. The V gene lost 1 base and the J gene lost 0 bases, with 7 bases spanning the gap. Germline loops: CDR1 LGHNT, CDR2 FRNRAP. The CDR3 extends over 16 amino acids. The CDR3, as DNA: TGTGCTAGTGGTTTGGCCCGGGTCTCCTATAATTCACCCCTCCACTTT. It codes for CASGLARVSYNSPLHF.

The chain couples TRBV10-3 to TRBJ2-7, with a tentative D call TRBD2 (5 bases). V lost 2 bases and J 3 bases, leaving 14 bases between the germline ends. The CDR3 spans 15 residues. Per the germline V gene, CDR1 is ENHRY and CDR2 is SYGVKD. The CDR3 reads CAISEAGPAGYEQYF. CDR3 DNA: TGTGCCATCAGTGAGGCCGGACCGGCGGGCTACGAGCAGTACTTC.

J is TRBJ2-3 and V is TRBV27; D not resolved. Germline V gene sequence: CDR1 MNHEY, CDR2 SMNVEV (reference sequence). Trimming took 4 bases from V and 1 from J, leaving 12 bases between them. The CDR3 spans 15 residues. Here the CDR3 DNA reads TGTGCCAGCAGTTCAGTCACGAGCGGCACAGATACGCAGTATTTT. Protein: CASSSVTSGTDTQYF.

This clone occurred a few times. The chain links TRBV7-2 to TRBJ2-1; D is ambiguous. V gave up 5 bases and J gave up 2 bases, with 4 bases separating them. CDR3 length: 12 amino acids. CDR1 and CDR2 (germline): SGHTA, FQGNSA. The CDR3 spells CASSATYNEQFF. The CDR3 nucleotides read TGTGCCAGCAGCGCCACCTACAATGAGCAGTTCTTC. The whole variable domain, remainder taken from reference TRBV7-2 and TRBJ2-1, is GAGVSQSPSNKVTEKGKDVELRCDPISGHTALYWYRQSLGQGLEFLIYFQGNSAPDKSGLPSDRFSAERTGGSVSTLTIQRTQQEDSAVYLCASSATYNEQFFGPGTRLTVL.

The V call is TRBV7-2, the J call TRBJ1-2; no clear D gene. CDR1 is SGHTA and CDR2 is FQGNSA in the germline V gene. V was cut by 3 bases and J by 4 bases, with 9 bases left in between. The length of the CDR3 is 13 residues. DNA for the CDR3: TGTGCCAGCAGCTTCGGCAGCCTCTATGGCTACACCTTC. Translated: CASSFGSLYGYTF.

The J gene is TRBJ1-2, the V gene TRBV5-1, with 11 bases that match TRBD1. CDR3 length equals 15 residues. V lost 4 bases, J lost 8 bases, and 10 bases stayed unmatched. The germline CDR1 and CDR2 sequences are SGHRS and YFSETQ. This CDR3 is CASSIRTGGDDGYTF. For the CDR3, the DNA is TGCGCCAGCAGCATAAGGACAGGGGGCGATGACGGCTACACCTTC. The full variable domain, with the rest looked up from reference TRBV5-1 and TRBJ1-2, is KAGVTQTPRYLIKTRGQQVTLSCSPISGHRSVSWYQQTPGQGLQFLFEYFSETQRNKGNFPGRFSGRQFSNSRSEMNVSTLELGDSALYLCASSIRTGGDDGYTFGSGTRLTVV.

The rearrangement joins TRBV5-1 to TRBJ2-5; 9 nucleotides match TRBD1. V lost 4 bases to trimming and J lost 5 bases; unmatched junction nucleotides: 6. The CDR3 has 14 residues. Germline V lookup: CDR1 SGHRS, CDR2 YFSETQ. CDR3: CASSITGGGETQYF. For the CDR3, the DNA is TGCGCCAGCAGCATTACAGGGGGCGGGGAGACCCAGTACTTC.

The chain joins TRBV13 to TRBJ2-5; D is perhaps TRBD2 (6 bases). Matching the DNA end better, TRBJ2-7 makes the J call doubtful. The CDR3 has 17 residues. From germline, CDR1 is PRHDT and CDR2 FYEKMQ (reference sequence). This CDR3 reads CASSLKSPGDFSYEQYF. The CDR3 region has the DNA TGTGCCAGCAGCTTAAAGTCTCCCGGGGACTTCTCCTACGAGCAGTACTTC.

The V gene is TRBV6-5, the J gene TRBJ1-5; D is uncertain. This CDR3 region has 13 residues. V was cut by 5 bases and J by 7 bases, with 12 bases left in between. Germline assignment: CDR1 MNHEY and CDR2 SVGAGI. CDR3 sequence (DNA): TGTGCCAGCAGTCCGGATCCTTGGCAGCCCCAGCATTTT. Amino acid sequence: CASSPDPWQPQHF.